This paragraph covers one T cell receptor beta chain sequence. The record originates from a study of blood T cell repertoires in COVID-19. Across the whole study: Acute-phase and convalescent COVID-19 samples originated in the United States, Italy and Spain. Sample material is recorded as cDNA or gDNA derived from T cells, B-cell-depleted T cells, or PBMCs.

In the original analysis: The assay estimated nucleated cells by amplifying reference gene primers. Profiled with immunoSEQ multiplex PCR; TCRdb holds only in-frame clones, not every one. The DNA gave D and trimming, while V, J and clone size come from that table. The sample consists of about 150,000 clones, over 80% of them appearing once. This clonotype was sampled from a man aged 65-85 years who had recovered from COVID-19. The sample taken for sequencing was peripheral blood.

CDR3 DNA sequence: TGTGCCAGCAACCGGGAGGGCACTGAAGCTTTCTTT. Translated, it gives CASNREGTEAFF. The rearrangement uses TRBV7-9 and TRBJ1-1; D unclear. The CDR3 runs to 12 residues. Trimming pared 7 bases from V and 4 bases from J, leaving 10 bases between. CDR1 is SEHNR, CDR2 FQNEAQ, per germline (reference sequence).